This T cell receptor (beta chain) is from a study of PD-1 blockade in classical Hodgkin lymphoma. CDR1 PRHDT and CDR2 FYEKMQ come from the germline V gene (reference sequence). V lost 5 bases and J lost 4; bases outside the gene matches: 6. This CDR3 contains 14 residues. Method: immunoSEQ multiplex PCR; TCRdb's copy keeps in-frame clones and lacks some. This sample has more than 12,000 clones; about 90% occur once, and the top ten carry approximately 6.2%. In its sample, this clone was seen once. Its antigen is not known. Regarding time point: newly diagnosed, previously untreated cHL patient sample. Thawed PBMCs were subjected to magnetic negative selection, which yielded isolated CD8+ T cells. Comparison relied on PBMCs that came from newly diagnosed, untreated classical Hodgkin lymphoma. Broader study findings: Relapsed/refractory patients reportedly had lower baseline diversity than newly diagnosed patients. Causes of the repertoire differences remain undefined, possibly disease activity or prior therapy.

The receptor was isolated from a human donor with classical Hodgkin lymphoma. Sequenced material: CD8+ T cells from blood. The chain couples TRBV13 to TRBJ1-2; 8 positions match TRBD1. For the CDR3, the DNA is TGTGCCAGCAGCCTAACAGGGGGGAGCTATGGCTACACCTTC. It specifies CASSLTGGSYGYTF. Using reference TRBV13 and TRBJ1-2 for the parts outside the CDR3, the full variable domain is AAGVIQSPRHLIKEKRETATLKCYPIPRHDTVYWYQQGPGQDPQFLISFYEKMQSDKGSIPDRFSAQQFSDYHSELNMSSLELGDSALYFCASSLTGGSYGYTFGSGTRLTVV.